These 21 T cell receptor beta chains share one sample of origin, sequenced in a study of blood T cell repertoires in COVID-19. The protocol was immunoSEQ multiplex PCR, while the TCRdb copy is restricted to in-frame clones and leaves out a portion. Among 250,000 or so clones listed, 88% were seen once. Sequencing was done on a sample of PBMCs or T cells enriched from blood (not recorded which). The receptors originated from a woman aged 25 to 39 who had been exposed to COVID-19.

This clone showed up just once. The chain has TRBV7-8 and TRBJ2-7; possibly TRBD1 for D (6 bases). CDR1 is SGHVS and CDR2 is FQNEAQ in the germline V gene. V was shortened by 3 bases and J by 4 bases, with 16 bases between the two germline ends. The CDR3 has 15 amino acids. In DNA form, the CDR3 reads TGTGCCAGCAGCTTTCGGACAGCCGGCGGGTACGAGCAGTACTTC. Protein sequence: CASSFRTAGGYEQYF. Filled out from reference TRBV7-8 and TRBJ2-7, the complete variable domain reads GAGVSQSPRYKVAKRGQDVALRCDPISGHVSLFWYQQALGQGPEFLTYFQNEAQLDKSGLPSDRFFAERPEGSVSTLKIQRTQQEDSAVYLCASSFRTAGGYEQYFGPGTRLTVT.

CDR3 sequence reads: CASRGGEAGPYEQYF. In DNA form, the CDR3 reads TGCGCCAGCAGAGGGGGTGAGGCGGGCCCCTACGAGCAGTACTTC. This chain links TRBV5-1 with TRBJ2-7; possibly TRBD1 for D (6 bases). Germline V gene lookup returns CDR1 SGHRS and CDR2 YFSETQ. V lost 5 bases, J lost 2 bases, and 17 bases lay in between. The CDR3 covers 15 residues.

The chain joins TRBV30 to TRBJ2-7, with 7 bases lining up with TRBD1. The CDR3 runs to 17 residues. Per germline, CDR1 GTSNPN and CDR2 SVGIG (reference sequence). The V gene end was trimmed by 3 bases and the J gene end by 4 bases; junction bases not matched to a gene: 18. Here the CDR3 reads CAWSPRWKGTDVYEQYF. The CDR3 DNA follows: TGTGCCTGGAGCCCGAGATGGAAGGGGACAGACGTATACGAGCAGTACTTC.

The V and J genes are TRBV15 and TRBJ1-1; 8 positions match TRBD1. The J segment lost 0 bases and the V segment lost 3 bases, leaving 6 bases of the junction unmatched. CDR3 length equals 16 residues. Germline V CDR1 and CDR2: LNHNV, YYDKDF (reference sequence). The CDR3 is CATSSRQGTLNTEAFF. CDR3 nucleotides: TGTGCCACCAGCAGCAGACAGGGGACCCTGAACACTGAAGCTTTCTTT.

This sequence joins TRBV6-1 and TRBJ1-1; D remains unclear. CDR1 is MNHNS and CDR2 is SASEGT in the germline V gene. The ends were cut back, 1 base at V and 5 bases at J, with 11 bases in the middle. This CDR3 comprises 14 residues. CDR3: CASSEEFPETEAFF. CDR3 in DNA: TGTGCCAGCAGTGAAGAATTTCCCGAGACTGAAGCTTTCTTT.

Here the CDR3 reads CASSLQASETQYF. DNA of the CDR3: TGCGCCAGCAGCTTACAAGCGTCGGAGACCCAGTACTTC. The chain couples TRBV5-1 to TRBJ2-5; D is unclear. The V gene's germline CDR1 is SGHRS and CDR2 YFSETQ. Trimming removed 2 bases at V and 5 bases at J, with 10 bases between. This CDR3 is built from 13 residues.

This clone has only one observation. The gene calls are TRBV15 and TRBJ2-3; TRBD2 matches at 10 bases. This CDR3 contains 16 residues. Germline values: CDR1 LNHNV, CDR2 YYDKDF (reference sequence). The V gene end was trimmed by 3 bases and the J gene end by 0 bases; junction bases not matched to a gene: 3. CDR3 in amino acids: CATSSLLAGSTDTQYF. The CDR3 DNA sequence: TGTGCCACCAGCAGTCTACTAGCGGGGAGCACAGATACGCAGTATTTT.

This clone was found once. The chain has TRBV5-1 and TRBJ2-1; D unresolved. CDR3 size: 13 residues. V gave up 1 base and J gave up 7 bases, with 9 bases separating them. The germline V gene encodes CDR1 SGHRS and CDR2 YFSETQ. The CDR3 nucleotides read TGCGCCAGCAGCTTGATGGTCAGTAATGAGCAGTTCTTC. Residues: CASSLMVSNEQFF. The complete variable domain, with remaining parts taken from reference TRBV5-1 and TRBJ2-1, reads KAGVTQTPRYLIKTRGQQVTLSCSPISGHRSVSWYQQTPGQGLQFLFEYFSETQRNKGNFPGRFSGRQFSNSRSEMNVSTLELGDSALYLCASSLMVSNEQFFGPGTRLTVL.

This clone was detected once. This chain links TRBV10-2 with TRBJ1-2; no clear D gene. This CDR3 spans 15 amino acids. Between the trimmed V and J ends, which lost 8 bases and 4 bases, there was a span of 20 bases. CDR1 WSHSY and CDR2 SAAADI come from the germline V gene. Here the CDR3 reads CASGEKPAFGYGYTF. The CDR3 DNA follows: TGCGCCAGCGGAGAAAAACCGGCTTTCGGCTATGGCTACACCTTC.

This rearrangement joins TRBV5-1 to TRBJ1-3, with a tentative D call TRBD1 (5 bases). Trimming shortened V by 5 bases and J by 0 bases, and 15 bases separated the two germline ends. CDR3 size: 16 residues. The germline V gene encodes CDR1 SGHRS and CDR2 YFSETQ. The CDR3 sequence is CASSLWTRFSGNTIYF. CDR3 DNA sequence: TGCGCCAGCAGTTTGTGGACACGTTTCTCTGGAAACACCATATATTTT.

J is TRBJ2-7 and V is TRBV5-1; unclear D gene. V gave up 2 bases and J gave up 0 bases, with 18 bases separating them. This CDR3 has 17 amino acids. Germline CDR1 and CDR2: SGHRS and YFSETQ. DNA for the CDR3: TGCGCCAGCAGCTTTCGTGCCGCTCGCGCGCTCTCCTACGAGCAGTACTTC. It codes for CASSFRAARALSYEQYF.

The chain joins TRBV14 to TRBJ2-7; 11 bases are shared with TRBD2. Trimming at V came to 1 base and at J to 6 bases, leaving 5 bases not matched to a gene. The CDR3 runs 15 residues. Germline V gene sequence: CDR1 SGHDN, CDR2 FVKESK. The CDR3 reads CASSQAGLAVSEQYF. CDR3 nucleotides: TGTGCCAGCAGCCAAGCGGGACTAGCGGTGTCCGAGCAGTACTTC.

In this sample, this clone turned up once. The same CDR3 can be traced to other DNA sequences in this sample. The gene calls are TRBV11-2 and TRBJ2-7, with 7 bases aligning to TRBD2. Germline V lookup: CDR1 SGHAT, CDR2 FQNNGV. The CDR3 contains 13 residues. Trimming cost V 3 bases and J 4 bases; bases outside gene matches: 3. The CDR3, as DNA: TGTGCCAGCAGCTTGGGGGGGAGGTACGAGCAGTACTTC. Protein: CASSLGGRYEQYF.

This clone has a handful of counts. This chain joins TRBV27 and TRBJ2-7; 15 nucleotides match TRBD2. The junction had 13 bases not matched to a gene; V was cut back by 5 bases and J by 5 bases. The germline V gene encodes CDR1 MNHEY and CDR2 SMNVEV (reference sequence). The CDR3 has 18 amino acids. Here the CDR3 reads CASSGGLAGGPMNNEQYF. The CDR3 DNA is TGTGCCAGCAGTGGAGGACTAGCGGGAGGGCCGATGAACAACGAGCAGTACTTC.

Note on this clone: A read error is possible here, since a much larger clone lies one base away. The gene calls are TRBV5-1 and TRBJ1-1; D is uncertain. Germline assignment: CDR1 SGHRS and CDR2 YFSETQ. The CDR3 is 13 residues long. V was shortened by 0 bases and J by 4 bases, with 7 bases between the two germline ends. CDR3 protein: CASSLAIPTEAFF. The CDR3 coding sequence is TGCGCCAGCAGCTTGGCAATTCCCACTGAAGCTTTCTTT.

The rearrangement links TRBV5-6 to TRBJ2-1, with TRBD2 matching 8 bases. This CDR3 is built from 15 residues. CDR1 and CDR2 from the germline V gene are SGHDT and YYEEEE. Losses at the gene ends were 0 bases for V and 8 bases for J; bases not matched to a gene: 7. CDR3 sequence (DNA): TGTGCCAGCAGCTTGGCGGGACTAGTTGGCTATGAGCAGTTCTTC. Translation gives CASSLAGLVGYEQFF.

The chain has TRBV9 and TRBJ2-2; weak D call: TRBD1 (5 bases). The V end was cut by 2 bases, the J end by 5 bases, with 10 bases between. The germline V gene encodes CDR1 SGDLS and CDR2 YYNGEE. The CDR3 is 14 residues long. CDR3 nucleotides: TGTGCCAGCAGCGTGGACACGGGTACCGGGGAGCTGTTTTTT. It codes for CASSVDTGTGELFF.

The CDR3 loop reads CASSIKQGGRDTQYF. DNA of the CDR3: TGTGCCAGCTCAATTAAACAGGGAGGGAGAGATACGCAGTATTTT. V usage is TRBV18 and J usage is TRBJ2-3; D may be TRBD2 (7 bases). Germline CDR1 KGHSH, CDR2 LQKENI. The CDR3 is 15 residues long. V dropped 5 bases and J dropped 5 bases, with 17 bases sitting between them. Full variable domain (rest looked up from reference TRBV18 and TRBJ2-3): NAGVMQNPRHLVRRRGQEARLRCSPMKGHSHVYWYRQLPEEGLKFMVYLQKENIIDESGMPKERFSAEFPKEGPSILRIQQVVRGDSAAYFCASSIKQGGRDTQYFGPGTRLTVL.

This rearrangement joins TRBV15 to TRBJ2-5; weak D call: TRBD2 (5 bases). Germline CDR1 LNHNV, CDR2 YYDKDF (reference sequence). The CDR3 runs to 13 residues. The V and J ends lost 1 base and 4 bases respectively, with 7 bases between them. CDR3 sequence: CATSRASGETQYF. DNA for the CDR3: TGTGCCACCAGCAGAGCCAGCGGAGAGACCCAGTACTTC. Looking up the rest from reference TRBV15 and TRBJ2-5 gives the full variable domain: DAMVIQNPRYQVTQFGKPVTLSCSQTLNHNVMYWYQQKSSQAPKLLFHYYDKDFNNEADTPDNFQSRRPNTSFCFLDIRSPGLGDTAMYLCATSRASGETQYFGPGTRLLVL.

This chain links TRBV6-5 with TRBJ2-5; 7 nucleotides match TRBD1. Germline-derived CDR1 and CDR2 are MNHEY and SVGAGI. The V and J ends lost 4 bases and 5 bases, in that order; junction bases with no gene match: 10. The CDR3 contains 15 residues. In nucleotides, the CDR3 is TGTGCCAGCAGTTCAACAGGGGCCCGGAAGGAGACCCAGTACTTC. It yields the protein CASSSTGARKETQYF.

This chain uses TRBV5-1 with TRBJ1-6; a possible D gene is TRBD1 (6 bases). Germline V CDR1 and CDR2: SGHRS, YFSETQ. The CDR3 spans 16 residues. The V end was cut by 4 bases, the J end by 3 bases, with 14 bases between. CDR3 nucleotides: TGCGCCAGCAGCCTCAACAGGGCAGTCTATAATTCACCCCTCCACTTT. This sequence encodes CASSLNRAVYNSPLHF.